The clone carrying this T cell receptor beta chain has more than one count but fewer than ten. Its cognate antigen is unknown. The data derive from a study of neurological immune-mediated disorders. Findings and limits, study-wide: HTLV-1-associated myelopathy displayed the greatest TCR clonal expansion, and multiple sclerosis exhibited the smallest, lower than that of healthy controls.

From 15-18 subjects, each sequencing run yielded over 180 million TCR-beta sequences. One entry per CDR3 protein results from TCRdb running MiXCR on the 5' RACE reads. The data hold approximately 74,000 distinct CDR3 sequences, with under 10% observed a single time. The germline V gene encodes CDR1 SEHNR and CDR2 FQNEAQ (reference sequence). The germline V and J ends were trimmed by 1 base and 3 bases, with 6 bases remaining between them. The CDR3 is 14 residues long. The group of healthy controls was made up of people who were blood bank volunteers in Maryland, USA. Libraries used 2 million unsorted PBMCs kept frozen in RNAlater.

The source material was PBMCs. The chain recombines TRBV7-9 with TRBJ2-2; D is unresolved. This TCR came from a man aged 45-60 years in good health. This CDR3 reads CASSLEVHTGELFF. The CDR3 bases are TGTGCCAGCAGCTTAGAGGTTCACACCGGGGAGCTGTTTTTT.